This T cell receptor beta chain was identified during a study of T-cell memory formation after mild COVID-19. The CDR3 contains 13 residues. Trimming pared 5 bases from V and 7 bases from J, leaving 11 bases between. Via MiXCR, TCRdb re-called the 5' RACE reads, giving one row per CDR3 protein. The top ten hold approximately 2.2% of the sample, which has 130,000 to 150,000 distinct CDR3 sequences, 6% to 7% seen once. This rearrangement joins TRBV12-3 or TRBV12-4 to TRBJ2-2, with D perhaps given as TRBD1 or TRBD2 (6 bases each). Sequencing used PBMCs or a T cell subset sorted from them (not recorded which). The sequence was collected from an adult woman who had mild COVID-19 (a few samples of this study predate the infection). Cell type and time point are not known. CDR3 DNA sequence: TGTGCCAGCAGTAAACAGGGACTCGGGGAGCTGTTTTTT. This sequence encodes CASSKQGLGELFF.